This T cell receptor (beta chain) is from a study of T cell responses to AZD1222 COVID-19 vaccine. The CDR3 runs 16 residues. CDR1 is SGHNT, CDR2 YYREEE, per germline (reference sequence). V was cut by 0 bases and J by 0 bases, with 11 bases left in between. This table comes from immunoSEQ multiplex PCR, and its TCRdb copy is limited to in-frame clones, with some not included. Of just over 150,000 clones listed, about 87% are singletons. Findings and caveats of the study: Clonal diversity was possibly underestimated, and the donors were mostly white British, with more females. Targets within unmutated variant regions were reportedly found for nearly half of spike-specific TCRs. Once two AZD1222 doses were given, Spike-specific TCR breadth and depth went up.

About this clone: What it recognizes is unknown.

This receptor was obtained from an adult who received the AZD1222 COVID-19 vaccine. V and J are TRBV5-4 and TRBJ2-3; a possible D gene is TRBD1 (5 bases). The source material was peripheral blood, sampled 28 days after the second AZD1222 dose. The DNA for the CDR3 is TGTGCCAGCAGCTTGGGGCTAGGGGTTAGCACAGATACGCAGTATTTT. This sequence encodes CASSLGLGVSTDTQYF.